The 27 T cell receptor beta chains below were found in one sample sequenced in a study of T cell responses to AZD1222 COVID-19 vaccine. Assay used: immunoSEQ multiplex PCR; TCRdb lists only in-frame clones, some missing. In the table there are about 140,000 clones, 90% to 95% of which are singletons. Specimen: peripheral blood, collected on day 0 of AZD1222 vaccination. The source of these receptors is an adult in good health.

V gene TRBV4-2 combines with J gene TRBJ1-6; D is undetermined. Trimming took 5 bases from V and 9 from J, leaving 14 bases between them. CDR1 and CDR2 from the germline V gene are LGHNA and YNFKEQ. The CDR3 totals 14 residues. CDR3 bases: TGTGCCAGCAGCTTTACCCGTGGGAGTTCACCCCTCCACTTT. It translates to CASSFTRGSSPLHF.

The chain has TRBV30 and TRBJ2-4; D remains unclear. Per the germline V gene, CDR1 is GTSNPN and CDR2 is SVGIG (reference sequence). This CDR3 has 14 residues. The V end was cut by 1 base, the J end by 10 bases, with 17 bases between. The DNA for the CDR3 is TGTGCCTGGAGTGGGACCCCAAAAGGAAATATTCAGTACTTC. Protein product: CAWSGTPKGNIQYF.

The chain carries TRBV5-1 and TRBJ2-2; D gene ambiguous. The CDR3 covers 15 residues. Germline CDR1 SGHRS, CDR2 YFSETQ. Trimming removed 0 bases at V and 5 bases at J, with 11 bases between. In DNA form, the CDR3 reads TGCGCCAGCAGCTTGGTGATCGGTCCGACCGGGGAGCTGTTTTTT. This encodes CASSLVIGPTGELFF.

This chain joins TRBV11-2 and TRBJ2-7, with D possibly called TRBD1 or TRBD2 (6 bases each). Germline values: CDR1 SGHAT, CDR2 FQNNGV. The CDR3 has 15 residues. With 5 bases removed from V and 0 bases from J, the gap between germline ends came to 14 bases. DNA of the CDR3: TGTGCCAGCAGCCAAATAAGGGGGGCCTCCTACGAGCAGTACTTC. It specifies CASSQIRGASYEQYF.

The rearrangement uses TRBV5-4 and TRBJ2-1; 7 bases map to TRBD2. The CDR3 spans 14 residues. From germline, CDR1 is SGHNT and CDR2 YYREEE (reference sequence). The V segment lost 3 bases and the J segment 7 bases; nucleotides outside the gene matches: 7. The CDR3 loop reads CASSWGGRGNEQFF. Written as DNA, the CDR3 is TGTGCCAGCAGCTGGGGCGGGAGAGGGAATGAGCAGTTCTTC.

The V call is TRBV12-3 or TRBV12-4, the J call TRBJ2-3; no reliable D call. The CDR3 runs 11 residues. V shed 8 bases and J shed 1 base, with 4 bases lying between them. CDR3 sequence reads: CASRRTDTQYF. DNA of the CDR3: TGTGCCAGCCGGCGCACAGATACGCAGTATTTT.

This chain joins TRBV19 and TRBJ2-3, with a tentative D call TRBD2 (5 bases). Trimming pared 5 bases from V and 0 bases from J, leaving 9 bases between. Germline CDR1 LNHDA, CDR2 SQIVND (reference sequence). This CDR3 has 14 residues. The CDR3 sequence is CASSGLSSTDTQYF. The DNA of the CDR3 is TGTGCCAGTAGTGGACTGTCTAGCACAGATACGCAGTATTTT.

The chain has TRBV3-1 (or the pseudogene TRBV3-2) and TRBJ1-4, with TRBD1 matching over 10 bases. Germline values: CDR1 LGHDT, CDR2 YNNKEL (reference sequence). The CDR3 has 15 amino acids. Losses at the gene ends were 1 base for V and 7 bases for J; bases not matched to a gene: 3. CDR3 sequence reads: CASSQATGGREKLFF. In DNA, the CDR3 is TGTGCCAGCAGCCAAGCGACAGGGGGCCGTGAAAAACTGTTTTTT.

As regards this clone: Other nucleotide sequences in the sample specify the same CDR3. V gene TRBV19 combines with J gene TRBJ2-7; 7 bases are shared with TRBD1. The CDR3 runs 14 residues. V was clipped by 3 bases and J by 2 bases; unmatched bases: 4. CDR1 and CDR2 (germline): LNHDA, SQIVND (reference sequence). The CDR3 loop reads CASSIGTATYEQYF. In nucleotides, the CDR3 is TGTGCCAGTAGTATTGGGACAGCTACCTACGAGCAGTACTTC.

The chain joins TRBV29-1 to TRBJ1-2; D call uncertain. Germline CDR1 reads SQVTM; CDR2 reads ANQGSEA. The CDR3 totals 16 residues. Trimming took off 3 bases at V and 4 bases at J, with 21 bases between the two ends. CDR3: CSVDRSGIRDPYGYTF. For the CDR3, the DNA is TGCAGCGTTGATCGATCGGGGATAAGGGATCCCTATGGCTACACCTTC. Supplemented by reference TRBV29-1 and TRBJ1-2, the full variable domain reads SAVISQKPSRDICQRGTSLTIQCQVDSQVTMMFWYRQQPGQSLTLIATANQGSEATYESGFVIDKFPISRPNLTFSTLTVSNMSPEDSSIYLCSVDRSGIRDPYGYTFGSGTRLTVV.

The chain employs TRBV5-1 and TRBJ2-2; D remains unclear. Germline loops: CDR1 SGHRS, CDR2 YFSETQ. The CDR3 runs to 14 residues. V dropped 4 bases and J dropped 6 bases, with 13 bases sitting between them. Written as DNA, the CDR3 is TGCGCCAGCAGCGAGGCGACGGGCTCCGGGGAGCTGTTTTTT. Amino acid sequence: CASSEATGSGELFF. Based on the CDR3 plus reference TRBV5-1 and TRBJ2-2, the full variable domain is KAGVTQTPRYLIKTRGQQVTLSCSPISGHRSVSWYQQTPGQGLQFLFEYFSETQRNKGNFPGRFSGRQFSNSRSEMNVSTLELGDSALYLCASSEATGSGELFFGEGSRLTVL.

The CDR3 region has the DNA TGCGCCAGCAGCTTGGTTACGGGGGTTAACTACGAGCAGTACTTC. This gives the protein CASSLVTGVNYEQYF. V and J are TRBV5-1 and TRBJ2-7; a weak D match, TRBD2 (6 bases). The CDR3 has 15 residues. V lost 0 bases and J 3 bases, leaving 13 bases between the germline ends. From germline, CDR1 is SGHRS and CDR2 YFSETQ.

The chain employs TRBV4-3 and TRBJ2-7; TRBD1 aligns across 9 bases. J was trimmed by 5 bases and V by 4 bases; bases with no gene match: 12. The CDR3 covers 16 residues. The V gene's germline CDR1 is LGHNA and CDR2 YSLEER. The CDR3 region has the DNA TGCGCCAGCAGCCCGTCCCGGGACAGGGAGGGCAACGAGCAGTACTTC. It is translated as CASSPSRDREGNEQYF.

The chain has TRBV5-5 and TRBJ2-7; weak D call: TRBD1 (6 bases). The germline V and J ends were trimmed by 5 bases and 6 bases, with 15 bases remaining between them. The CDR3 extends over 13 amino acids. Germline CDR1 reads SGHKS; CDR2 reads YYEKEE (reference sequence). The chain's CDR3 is CASRLQGLSEQYF. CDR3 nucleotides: TGTGCCAGCAGGTTACAGGGTTTGAGCGAGCAGTACTTC.

CDR3 in DNA: TGCGCCAGCAGCCTAAGTCGGTTCTATGGCTACACCTTC. Translating it yields CASSLSRFYGYTF. This chain uses TRBV4-3 with TRBJ1-2; D gene unclear. The CDR3 spans 13 residues. V was trimmed by 4 bases and J by 4 bases, leaving 10 bases between them. CDR1 is LGHNA, CDR2 YSLEER, per germline.

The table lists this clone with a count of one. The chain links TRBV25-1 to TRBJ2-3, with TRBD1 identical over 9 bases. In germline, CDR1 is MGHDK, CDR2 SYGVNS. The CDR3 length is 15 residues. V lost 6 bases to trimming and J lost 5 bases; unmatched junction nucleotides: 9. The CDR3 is CASSVGDRVLDTQYF. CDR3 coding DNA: TGTGCCAGCAGCGTAGGGGACAGGGTACTAGATACGCAGTATTTT.

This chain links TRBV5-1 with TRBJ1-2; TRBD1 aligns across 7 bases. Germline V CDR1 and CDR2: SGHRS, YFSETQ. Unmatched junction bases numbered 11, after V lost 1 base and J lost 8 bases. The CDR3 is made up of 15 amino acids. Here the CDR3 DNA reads TGCGCCAGCAGCTTGTATGGGACAGTTGGGGAAGGCTACACCTTC. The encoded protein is CASSLYGTVGEGYTF.

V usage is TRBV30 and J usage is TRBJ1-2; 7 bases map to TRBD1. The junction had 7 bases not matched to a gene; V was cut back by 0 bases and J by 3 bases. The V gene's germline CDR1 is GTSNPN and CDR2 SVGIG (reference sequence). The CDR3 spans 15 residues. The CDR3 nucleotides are TGTGCCTGGAGTGTGGACGGACAGGTGTACTATGGCTACACCTTC. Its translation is CAWSVDGQVYYGYTF.

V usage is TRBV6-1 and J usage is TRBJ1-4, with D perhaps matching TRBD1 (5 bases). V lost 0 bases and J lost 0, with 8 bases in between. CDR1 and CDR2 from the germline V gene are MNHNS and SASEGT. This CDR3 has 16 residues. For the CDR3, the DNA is TGTGCCAGCAGTGAAGCTCCGGGACCAACTAATGAAAAACTGTTTTTT. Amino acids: CASSEAPGPTNEKLFF.

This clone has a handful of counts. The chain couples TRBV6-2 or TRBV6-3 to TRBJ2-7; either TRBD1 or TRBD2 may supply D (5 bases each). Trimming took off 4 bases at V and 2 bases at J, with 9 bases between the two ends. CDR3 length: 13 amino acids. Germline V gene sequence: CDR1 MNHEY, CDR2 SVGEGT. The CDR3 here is CASSWDATYEQYF. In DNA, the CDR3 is TGTGCCAGCAGTTGGGACGCGACCTACGAGCAGTACTTC.

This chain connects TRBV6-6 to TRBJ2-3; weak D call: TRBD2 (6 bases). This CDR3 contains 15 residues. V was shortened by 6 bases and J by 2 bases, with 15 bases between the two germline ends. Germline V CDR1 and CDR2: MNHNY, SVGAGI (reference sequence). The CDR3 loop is CASRRLEGPTDTQYF. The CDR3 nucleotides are TGTGCCAGCAGACGACTGGAGGGGCCCACAGATACGCAGTATTTT.

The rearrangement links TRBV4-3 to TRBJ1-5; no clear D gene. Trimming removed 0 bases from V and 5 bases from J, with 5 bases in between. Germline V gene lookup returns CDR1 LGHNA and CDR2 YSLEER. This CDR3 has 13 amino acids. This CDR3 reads CASSQDLDQPQHF. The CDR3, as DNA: TGCGCCAGCAGCCAAGATTTGGATCAGCCCCAGCATTTT.

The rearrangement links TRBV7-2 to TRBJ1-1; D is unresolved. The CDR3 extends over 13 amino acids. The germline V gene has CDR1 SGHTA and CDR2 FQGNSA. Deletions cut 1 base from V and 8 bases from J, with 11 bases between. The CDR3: CASSLVGGKEAFF. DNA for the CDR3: TGTGCCAGCAGCTTAGTGGGAGGGAAAGAAGCTTTCTTT.

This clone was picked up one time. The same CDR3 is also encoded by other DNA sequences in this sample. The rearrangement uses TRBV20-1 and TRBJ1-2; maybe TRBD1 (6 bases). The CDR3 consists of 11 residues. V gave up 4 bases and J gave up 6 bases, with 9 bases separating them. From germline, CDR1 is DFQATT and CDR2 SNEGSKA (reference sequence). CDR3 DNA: TGCAGTGCTACCGGGGGCGATGGCTACACCTTC. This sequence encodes CSATGGDGYTF.

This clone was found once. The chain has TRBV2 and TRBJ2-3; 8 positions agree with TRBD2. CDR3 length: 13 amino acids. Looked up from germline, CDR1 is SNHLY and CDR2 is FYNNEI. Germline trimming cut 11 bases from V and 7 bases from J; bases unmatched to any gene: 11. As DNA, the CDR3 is TGTGCCCGGCGGGGGGACGCAGAACATACGCAGTATTTT. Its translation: CARRGDAEHTQYF. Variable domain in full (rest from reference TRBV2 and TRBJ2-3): EPEVTQTPSHQVTQMGQEVILRCVPISNHLYFYWYRQILGQKVEFLVSFYNNEISEKSEIFDDQFSVERPDGSNFTLKIRSTKLEDSAMYFCARRGDAEHTQYFGPGTRLTVL.

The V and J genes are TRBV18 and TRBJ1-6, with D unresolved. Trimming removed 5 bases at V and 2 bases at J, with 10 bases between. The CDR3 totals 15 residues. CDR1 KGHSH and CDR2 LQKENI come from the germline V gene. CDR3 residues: CASSLWETYNSPLHF. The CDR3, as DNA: TGTGCCAGCTCATTATGGGAAACCTATAATTCACCCCTCCACTTT.

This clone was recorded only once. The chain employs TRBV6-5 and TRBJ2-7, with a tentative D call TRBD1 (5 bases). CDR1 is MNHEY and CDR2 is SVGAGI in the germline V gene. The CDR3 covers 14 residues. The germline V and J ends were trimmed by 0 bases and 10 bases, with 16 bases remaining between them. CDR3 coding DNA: TGTGCCAGCAGTTACTCGGGGCTGGAACTCCTACAGTACTTC. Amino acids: CASSYSGLELLQYF.